The rows below give T cell receptor beta chains drawn from one sample of a study of blood T cells in healthy people across ages. MiXCR was run by TCRdb on the 5' RACE reads, yielding one entry per CDR3 protein. The table has approximately 790,000 distinct CDR3 sequences, about 59% seen once. Material: blood. Receptors were obtained from a man between 25 and 39 years old in good health. Each CDR3 is given with its conserved first and last residue. A D gene is named only where the DNA matches it firmly. The size of a clone is reported for some rows only, either as once, few or many, or as a class for expanded clones.

cdr3_nt,cdr3_aa,v_call,d_call,clone_size,j_call
TGTGCCACCAGCAGAGCAAGACAGGGGGCGGTTAGCAATCAGCCCCAGCATTTT,CATSRARQGAVSNQPQHF,TRBV15,TRBD1,-,TRBJ1-5
TGTGCCAGCAGTGACAGGGTCGACGAGCAGTACTTC,CASSDRVDEQYF,TRBV27,TRBD1,-,TRBJ2-7
TGTGCCAGCAGCCAACAACCTCAACGAAATGAGCAGTTCTTC,CASSQQPQRNEQFF,TRBV7-2,-,-,TRBJ2-1
TGTGCCAGCAGACAGGGGGTCAATGAGCAGTTCTTC,CASRQGVNEQFF,TRBV6-2/TRBV6-3,TRBD1,-,TRBJ2-1
TGTGCCAGCAGCTTCTCCGGCTTCCCGGGGAACGGGTACTTC,CASSFSGFPGNGYF,TRBV5-6,-,few,TRBJ2-5
TGTGCCAGCAGTGTAGAAAGGAATTCCCAGTACTTC,CASSVERNSQYF,TRBV7-9,-,-,TRBJ2-5
TGCGCCAGCAGCTTCACAGTTTCAGGAGAGACCCAGTACTTC,CASSFTVSGETQYF,TRBV5-1,-,-,TRBJ2-5
TGTGCCAGCAGCGCAAGACTAGCGGGGGGGCCTGGTGGGGCCAACGTCCTGACTTTC,CASSARLAGGPGGANVLTF,TRBV9,TRBD2,once,TRBJ2-6
TGTGCCAGCAGCTCCGGGACACCTTCCTACGAGCAGTACTTC,CASSSGTPSYEQYF,TRBV28,-,few,TRBJ2-7
TGCGCCAGCAGCTTCGGTGGGTCTGGGGCCAACGTCCTGCCTTTC,CASSFGGSGANVLPF,TRBV5-1,-,-,TRBJ2-6
TGTGCCAGCAGTGTCCCCCTCTCTGGGGCCAACGTCCTGACTTTC,CASSVPLSGANVLTF,TRBV2,-,-,TRBJ2-6
TGTGCCAGCAGCTTACCGCGGACAGCCACAGATACGCAGTATTTT,CASSLPRTATDTQYF,TRBV7-9,-,-,TRBJ2-3
TGTGCCAGCAGCCTAGACAGGGGTCGTAGGGAGCAGTTCTTC,CASSLDRGRREQFF,TRBV3-1,TRBD1,-,TRBJ2-1
TGTGCCAGCAGGGGACAGCTCGGGGGGCAGCCCCAGCATTTT,CASRGQLGGQPQHF,TRBV28,TRBD1,-,TRBJ1-5
TGTGCCAGCAGCCAAGTTTTAGCGCCCGGGGCCAACGTCCTGACTTTC,CASSQVLAPGANVLTF,TRBV4-2,-,-,TRBJ2-6
TGTGCCAGCAGCTTGGCCGCTGGGACAGGGGGAGAGACCCAGTACTTC,CASSLAAGTGGETQYF,TRBV7-9,TRBD1,few,TRBJ2-5